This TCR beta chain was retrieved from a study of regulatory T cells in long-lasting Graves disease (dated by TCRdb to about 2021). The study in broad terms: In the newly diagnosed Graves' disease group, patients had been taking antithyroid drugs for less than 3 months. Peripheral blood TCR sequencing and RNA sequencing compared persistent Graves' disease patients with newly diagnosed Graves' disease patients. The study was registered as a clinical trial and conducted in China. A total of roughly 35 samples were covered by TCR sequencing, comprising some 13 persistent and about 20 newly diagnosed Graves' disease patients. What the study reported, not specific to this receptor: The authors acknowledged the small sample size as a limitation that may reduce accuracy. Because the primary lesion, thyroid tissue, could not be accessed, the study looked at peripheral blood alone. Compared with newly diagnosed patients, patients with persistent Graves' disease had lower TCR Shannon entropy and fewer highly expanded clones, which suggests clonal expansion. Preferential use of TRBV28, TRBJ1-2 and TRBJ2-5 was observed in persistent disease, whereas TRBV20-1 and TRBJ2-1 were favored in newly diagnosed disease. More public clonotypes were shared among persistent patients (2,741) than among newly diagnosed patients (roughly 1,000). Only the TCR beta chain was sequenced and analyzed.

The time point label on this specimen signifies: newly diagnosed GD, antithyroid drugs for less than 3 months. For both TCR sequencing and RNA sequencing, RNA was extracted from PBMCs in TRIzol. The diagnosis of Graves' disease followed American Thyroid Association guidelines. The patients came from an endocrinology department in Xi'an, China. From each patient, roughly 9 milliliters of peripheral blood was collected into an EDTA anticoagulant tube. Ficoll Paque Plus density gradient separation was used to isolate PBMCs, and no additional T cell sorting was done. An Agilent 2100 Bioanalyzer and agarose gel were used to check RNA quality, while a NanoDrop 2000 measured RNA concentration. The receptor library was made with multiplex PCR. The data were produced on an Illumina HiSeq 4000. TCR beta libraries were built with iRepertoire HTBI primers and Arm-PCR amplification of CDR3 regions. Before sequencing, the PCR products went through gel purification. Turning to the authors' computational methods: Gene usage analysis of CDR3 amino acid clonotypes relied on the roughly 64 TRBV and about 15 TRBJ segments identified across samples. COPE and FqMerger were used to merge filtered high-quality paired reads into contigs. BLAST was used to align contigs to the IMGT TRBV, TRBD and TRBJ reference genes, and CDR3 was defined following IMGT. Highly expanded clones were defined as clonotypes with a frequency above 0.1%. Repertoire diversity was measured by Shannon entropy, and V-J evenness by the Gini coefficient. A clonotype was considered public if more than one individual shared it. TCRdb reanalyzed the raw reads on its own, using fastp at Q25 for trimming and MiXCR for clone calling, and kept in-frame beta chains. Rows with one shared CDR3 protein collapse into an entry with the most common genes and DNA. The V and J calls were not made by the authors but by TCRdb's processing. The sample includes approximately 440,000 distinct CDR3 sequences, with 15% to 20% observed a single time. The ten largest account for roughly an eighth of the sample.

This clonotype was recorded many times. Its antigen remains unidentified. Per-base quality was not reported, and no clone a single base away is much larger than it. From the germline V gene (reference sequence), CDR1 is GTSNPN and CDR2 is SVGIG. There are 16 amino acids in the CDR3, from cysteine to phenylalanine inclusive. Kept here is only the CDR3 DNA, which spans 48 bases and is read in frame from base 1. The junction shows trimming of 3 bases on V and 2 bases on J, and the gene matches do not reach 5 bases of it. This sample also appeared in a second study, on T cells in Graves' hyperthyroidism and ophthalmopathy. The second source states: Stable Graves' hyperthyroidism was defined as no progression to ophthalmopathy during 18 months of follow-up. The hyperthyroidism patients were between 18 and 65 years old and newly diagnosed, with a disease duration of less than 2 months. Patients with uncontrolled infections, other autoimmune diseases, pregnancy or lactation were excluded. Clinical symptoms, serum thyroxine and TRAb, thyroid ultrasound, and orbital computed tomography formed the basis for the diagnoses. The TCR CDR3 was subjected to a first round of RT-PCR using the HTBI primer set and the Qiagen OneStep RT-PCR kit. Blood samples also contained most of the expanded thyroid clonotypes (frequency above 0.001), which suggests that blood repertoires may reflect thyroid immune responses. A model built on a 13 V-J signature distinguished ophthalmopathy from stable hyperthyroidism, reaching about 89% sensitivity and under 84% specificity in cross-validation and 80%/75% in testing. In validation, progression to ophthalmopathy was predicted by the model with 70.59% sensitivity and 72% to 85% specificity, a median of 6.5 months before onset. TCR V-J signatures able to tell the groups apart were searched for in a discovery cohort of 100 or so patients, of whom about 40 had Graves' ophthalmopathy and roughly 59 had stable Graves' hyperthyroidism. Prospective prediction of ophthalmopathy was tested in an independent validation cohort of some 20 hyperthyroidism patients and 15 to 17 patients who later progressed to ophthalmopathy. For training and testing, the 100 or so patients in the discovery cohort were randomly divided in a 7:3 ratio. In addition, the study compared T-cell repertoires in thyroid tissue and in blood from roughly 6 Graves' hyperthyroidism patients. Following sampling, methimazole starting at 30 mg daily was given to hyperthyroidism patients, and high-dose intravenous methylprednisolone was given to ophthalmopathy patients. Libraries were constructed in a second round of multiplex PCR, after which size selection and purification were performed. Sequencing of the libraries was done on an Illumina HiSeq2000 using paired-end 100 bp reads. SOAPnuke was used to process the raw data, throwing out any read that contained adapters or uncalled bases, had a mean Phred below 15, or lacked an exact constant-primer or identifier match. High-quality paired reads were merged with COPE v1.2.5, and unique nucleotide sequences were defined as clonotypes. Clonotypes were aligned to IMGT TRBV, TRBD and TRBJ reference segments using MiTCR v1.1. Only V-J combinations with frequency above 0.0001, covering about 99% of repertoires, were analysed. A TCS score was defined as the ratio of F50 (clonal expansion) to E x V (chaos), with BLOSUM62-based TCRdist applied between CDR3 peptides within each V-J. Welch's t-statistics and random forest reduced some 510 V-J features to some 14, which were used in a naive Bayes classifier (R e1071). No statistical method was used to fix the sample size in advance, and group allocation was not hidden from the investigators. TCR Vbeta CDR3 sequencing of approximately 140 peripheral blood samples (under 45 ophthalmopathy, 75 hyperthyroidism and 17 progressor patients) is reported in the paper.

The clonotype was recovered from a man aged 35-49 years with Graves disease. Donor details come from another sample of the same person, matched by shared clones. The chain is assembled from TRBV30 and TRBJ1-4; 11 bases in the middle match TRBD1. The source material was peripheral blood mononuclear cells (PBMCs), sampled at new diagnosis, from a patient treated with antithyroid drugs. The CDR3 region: CAWSTGQGATNEKLFF. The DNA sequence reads TGTGCCTGGAGCACCGGACAGGGGGCCACTAATGAAAAACTGTTTTTT.